The 24 T cell receptor beta chains below come from one sample, sequenced in a study of T-cell reconstitution after alpha-beta-depleted transplantation in children (dated by TCRdb to about 2016). The method was PCR. The reads were generated on an Illumina HiSeq 2500. To normalize quantification of the TCRbeta repertoire, the TCR libraries were built with molecular barcoding that relied on unique molecular identifiers. TCRdb reworked the public reads: Q25 trimming with fastp, MiXCR clone assembly, productive beta chains retained. Entries that share a CDR3 protein sequence are merged under the most common genes and DNA. This sample has approximately 1,000,000 distinct CDR3 sequences in its table, and roughly 29% of those were observed once. Together, the top ten hold about 28% of the sample. This sample's treatment or condition label indicates: allogeneic hematopoietic cell transplantation with graft depleted of TCRalphabeta T cells and CD19 B cells.

This specimen was PBMCs, mostly from graft donor cells, taken 360 days after TCRalphabeta/CD19-depleted stem cell transplant. These TCRs come from a boy less than two years old who had a stem cell transplant for SCID, so the T cells may come from the graft donor.

This clonotype has a handful of counts. The chain employs TRBV15 and TRBJ2-5; D perhaps matches TRBD2 (5 bases). This CDR3 spans 15 amino acids. CDR1 and CDR2 (germline): LNHNV, YYDKDF (reference sequence). V was cut by 7 bases and J by 0 bases, with 15 bases left in between. The CDR3 nucleotides are TGTGCCACCATCAGCGGAATGGGCTACCAAGAGACCCAGTACTTC. Translated, it gives CATISGMGYQETQYF.

CDR3 nucleotide sequence: TGCAGTGCTGGCCGTACGGGGGCGCAAAATCAGCCCCAGCATTTT. It codes for CSAGRTGAQNQPQHF. V and J are TRBV20-1 and TRBJ1-5; D may be TRBD1 (6 bases). Germline loops: CDR1 DFQATT, CDR2 SNEGSKA (reference sequence). Between the trimmed V and J ends, which lost 5 bases and 4 bases, there was a span of 18 bases. This CDR3 has 15 amino acids.

This chain connects TRBV12-3 or TRBV12-4 to TRBJ2-5; D not certain. Trimming left V 6 bases short and J 3 bases short, with 17 bases between. CDR3 size: 15 residues. The DNA for the CDR3 is TGTGCCAGCAGCCGTCCGAGGATCAGGAAAGAGACCCAGTACTTC. Translated, it gives CASSRPRIRKETQYF.

Only a few counts were recorded for this clonotype. The CDR3 DNA follows: TGCGCCAGCAGCTTCAGGGTTGGCGGGAACACCGGGGAGCTGTTTTTT. This gives the protein CASSFRVGGNTGELFF. V gene TRBV5-1 combines with J gene TRBJ2-2; D might be TRBD1 (5 bases). Germline V lookup: CDR1 SGHRS, CDR2 YFSETQ. Trimming shortened V by 2 bases and J by 1 base, and 12 bases separated the two germline ends. The CDR3 is made up of 16 amino acids.

This chain joins TRBV28 and TRBJ1-2; TRBD1 might be the D (6 bases). The V end was cut by 6 bases, the J end by 2 bases, with 19 bases between. The CDR3 has 16 amino acids. Germline V gene lookup returns CDR1 MDHEN and CDR2 SYDVKM. Here the CDR3 reads CASRHGTTEGNYGYTF. The CDR3 DNA reads as TGTGCCAGCAGGCACGGGACAACAGAAGGAAACTATGGCTACACCTTC.

The chain couples TRBV15 to TRBJ2-2; D is undetermined. V was shortened by 0 bases and J by 4 bases, with 9 bases between the two germline ends. The germline V gene has CDR1 LNHNV and CDR2 YYDKDF (reference sequence). CDR3 length equals 15 residues. The CDR3 sequence is CATSRDSRITGELFF. The CDR3 region has the DNA TGTGCCACCAGCAGAGATTCGAGAATCACCGGGGAGCTGTTTTTT.

The chain couples TRBV20-1 to TRBJ2-4; D perhaps matches TRBD1 (5 bases). Trimming shortened V by 0 bases and J by 3 bases, and 12 bases separated the two germline ends. The CDR3 is made up of 15 amino acids. The V gene's germline CDR1 is DFQATT and CDR2 SNEGSKA (reference sequence). CDR3 region: CSAREGRVIKNIQYF. In nucleotides, the CDR3 is TGCAGTGCTAGAGAGGGCAGGGTCATCAAAAACATTCAGTACTTC.

In its sample, this clonotype was seen a few times. The J gene is TRBJ2-7, the V gene TRBV28; D perhaps matches TRBD1 (6 bases). The V end was cut by 9 bases, the J end by 4 bases, with 22 bases between. Germline CDR1 and CDR2: MDHEN and SYDVKM. The CDR3 totals 15 residues. The CDR3 nucleotides read TGTGCCAGTGGGAAGACAGGCCCGTTAAGATACGAGCAGTACTTC. Translated: CASGKTGPLRYEQYF.

This clonotype appeared once. CDR3 sequence: CASSVSPGLNTEAFF. The CDR3 DNA follows: TGTGCCAGCAGCGTATCTCCAGGCCTGAACACTGAAGCTTTCTTT. The chain recombines TRBV9 with TRBJ1-1; D not certain. Trimming took off 1 base at V and 0 bases at J, with 10 bases between the two ends. Germline V gene sequence: CDR1 SGDLS, CDR2 YYNGEE. The CDR3 loop spans 15 amino acids.

Only a few counts were recorded for this clonotype. This rearrangement joins TRBV12-3 or TRBV12-4 to TRBJ2-7; weak D call: TRBD2 (7 bases). CDR3 size: 16 residues. V lost 3 bases and J 7 bases, leaving 22 bases between the germline ends. For the CDR3, the DNA is TGTGCCAGCAGTTTTGTATCGGGGGGCCACCAAGGAGAGCAGTACTTC. It translates to CASSFVSGGHQGEQYF.

In this sample, this clonotype turned up a few times. The chain recombines TRBV4-1 with TRBJ2-2, with D maybe TRBD2 (5 bases). Per the germline V gene, CDR1 is MGHRA and CDR2 is YSYEKL. Trimming left V 0 bases short and J 8 bases short, with 13 bases between. The CDR3 totals 15 residues. CDR3 coding DNA: TGCGCCAGCAGCCAAGAGAACTTGGCGGGTGGGGAGCTGTTTTTT. It codes for CASSQENLAGGELFF.

V gene TRBV6-5 combines with J gene TRBJ2-1; D gene uncertain. The ends were cut back, 4 bases at V and 11 bases at J, with 12 bases in the middle. The CDR3 runs to 12 residues. The germline CDR1 and CDR2 sequences are MNHEY and SVGAGI. The CDR3 nucleotides read TGTGCCAGCAGTTTTCGCCAGACACAGCAGTTCTTC. Translation gives CASSFRQTQQFF.

The chain links TRBV6-1 to TRBJ2-3, with D possibly being TRBD2 (7 bases). This CDR3 comprises 18 residues. Germline V CDR1 and CDR2: MNHNS, SASEGT. Trimming shortened V by 5 bases and J by 0 bases, and 21 bases separated the two germline ends. CDR3 nucleotides: TGTGCCAGCAGTCCCCGCGCGGGGGCCTACTATAGCACAGATACGCAGTATTTT. This codes for CASSPRAGAYYSTDTQYF.

The sample holds a few counts of this clonotype. The chain couples TRBV10-3 to TRBJ2-6; D gene uncertain. CDR1 is ENHRY and CDR2 is SYGVKD in the germline V gene. V gave up 3 bases and J gave up 2 bases, with 8 bases separating them. The CDR3 has 15 residues. DNA for the CDR3: TGTGCCATCAGTGAAGGGCCCCCTGGGGCCAACGTCCTGACTTTC. Its protein product is CAISEGPPGANVLTF.

This chain joins TRBV4-3 and TRBJ2-1, with 9 bases matching TRBD1. The CDR3 has 15 residues. CDR1 is LGHNA, CDR2 YSLEER, per germline. The J segment lost 3 bases and the V segment lost 1 base, leaving 1 base of the junction unmatched. The CDR3 nucleotides are TGCGCCAGCAGCCAAGGGGACAGGGTCTACAATGAGCAGTTCTTC. This encodes CASSQGDRVYNEQFF.

This clonotype turned up a few times. The gene calls are TRBV7-7 and TRBJ2-7; a possible D gene is TRBD1 (6 bases). V was clipped by 0 bases and J by 3 bases, with 9 bases between them. Germline V gene data show CDR1 as SSHAT and CDR2 as FNYEAQ (reference sequence). CDR3 length: 14 amino acids. As DNA, the CDR3 is TGTGCCAGCAGCTTAGCACAGGGCTACTACGAGCAGTACTTC. Its protein product is CASSLAQGYYEQYF.

This clonotype has just a few counts. This chain connects TRBV20-1 to TRBJ2-7; 10 bases match TRBD1. Trimming removed 5 bases from V and 2 bases from J; junction bases left unmatched: 12. The CDR3 has 16 amino acids. In germline, CDR1 is DFQATT, CDR2 SNEGSKA (reference sequence). The CDR3 coding sequence is TGCAGTGCTGGAGCCCCGGGACAGGGGACTACCTACGAGCAGTACTTC. Its translation: CSAGAPGQGTTYEQYF.

The gene calls are TRBV20-1 and TRBJ2-3, with TRBD1 identical over 8 bases. In germline, CDR1 is DFQATT, CDR2 SNEGSKA (reference sequence). This CDR3 is built from 16 residues. The ends lost 4 bases at V and 4 bases at J; junction bases unmatched: 13. CDR3 sequence reads: CSATPLGQGLPDTQYF. CDR3 nucleotide sequence: TGCAGTGCTACCCCTCTCGGACAGGGTCTGCCAGATACGCAGTATTTT.

The chain uses TRBV7-9 and TRBJ2-3; 9 bases are a match to TRBD2. V was pared by 5 bases and J by 4 bases, with 7 bases of the junction left unmatched. The CDR3 has 15 amino acids. Germline V gives CDR1 SEHNR, CDR2 FQNEAQ (reference sequence). This chain's CDR3 is CASSRSGGRPDTQYF. The CDR3, as DNA: TGTGCCAGCAGCCGTAGCGGGGGCCGACCAGATACGCAGTATTTT.

The chain is built from TRBV4-1 and TRBJ2-3; D may match TRBD1 or TRBD2 (5 bases each). The V end was cut by 0 bases, the J end by 1 base, with 8 bases between. Germline CDR1 is MGHRA and CDR2 is YSYEKL. The CDR3 loop spans 15 amino acids. The CDR3 bases are TGCGCCAGCAGCCAAGATGGGGGTGGCACAGATACGCAGTATTTT. Its protein product is CASSQDGGGTDTQYF.

V is TRBV20-1 and J is TRBJ2-5; 7 bases fit TRBD1. Germline assignment: CDR1 DFQATT and CDR2 SNEGSKA (reference sequence). V lost 3 bases, J lost 0 bases, and 4 bases stayed unmatched. The CDR3 is 14 residues long. CDR3 sequence (DNA): TGCAGTGCTAGGGACAGGATGTACCAAGAGACCCAGTACTTC. Its protein is CSARDRMYQETQYF.

The chain carries TRBV5-6 and TRBJ1-1; 7 bases match TRBD1. The CDR3 runs 16 residues. Germline CDR1 SGHDT, CDR2 YYEEEE. Germline trimming cut 5 bases from V and 0 bases from J; bases unmatched to any gene: 10. This CDR3 is CASSRHRGTLNTEAFF. The CDR3, as DNA: TGTGCCAGCAGTCGCCACAGGGGAACTTTGAACACTGAAGCTTTCTTT.

This clonotype has only a few counts. The genes are TRBV5-6 and TRBJ2-1; D might be TRBD2 (6 bases). Trimming cost V 4 bases and J 5 bases, with 13 bases left between them. CDR1 is SGHDT and CDR2 is YYEEEE in the germline V gene. The CDR3 is 14 residues long. CDR3 loop: CASSPDYLNNEQFF. The CDR3 region has the DNA TGTGCCAGCAGCCCGGACTACCTTAACAATGAGCAGTTCTTC. Variable domain in full (rest from reference TRBV5-6 and TRBJ2-1): DAGVTQSPTHLIKTRGQQVTLRCSPKSGHDTVSWYQQALGQGPQFIFQYYEEEERQRGNFPDRFSGHQFPNYSSELNVNALLLGDSALYLCASSPDYLNNEQFFGPGTRLTVL.

V and J are TRBV5-1 and TRBJ2-7, with a possible D match to TRBD1 (6 bases). The germline V gene encodes CDR1 SGHRS and CDR2 YFSETQ. The CDR3 is 14 residues long. Trimming took 4 bases from V and 8 from J, leaving 19 bases between them. Written as DNA, the CDR3 is TGCGCCAGCAGCGCAGAGTACAGGGTAGGCCAGCAGTACTTC. It encodes CASSAEYRVGQQYF.